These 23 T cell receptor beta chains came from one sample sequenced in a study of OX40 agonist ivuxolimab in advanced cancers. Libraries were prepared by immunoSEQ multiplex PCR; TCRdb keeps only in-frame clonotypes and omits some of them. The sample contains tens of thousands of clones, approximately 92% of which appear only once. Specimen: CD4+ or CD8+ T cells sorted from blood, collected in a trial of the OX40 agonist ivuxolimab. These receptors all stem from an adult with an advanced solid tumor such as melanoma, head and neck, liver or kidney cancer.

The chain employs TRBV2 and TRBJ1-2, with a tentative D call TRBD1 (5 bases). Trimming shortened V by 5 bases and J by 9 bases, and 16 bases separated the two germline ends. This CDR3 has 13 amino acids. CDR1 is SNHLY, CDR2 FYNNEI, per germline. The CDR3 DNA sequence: TGTGCCAGCAGTACCGGGACGTGGTCGAGCTACACCTTC. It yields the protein CASSTGTWSSYTF.

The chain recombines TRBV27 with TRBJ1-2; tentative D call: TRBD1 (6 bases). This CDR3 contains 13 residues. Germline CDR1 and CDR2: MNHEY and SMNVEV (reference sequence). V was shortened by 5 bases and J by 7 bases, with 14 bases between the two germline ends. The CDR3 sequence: CASSPGAGSGYTF. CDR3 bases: TGTGCCAGCAGTCCGGGGGCGGGGAGTGGCTACACCTTC.

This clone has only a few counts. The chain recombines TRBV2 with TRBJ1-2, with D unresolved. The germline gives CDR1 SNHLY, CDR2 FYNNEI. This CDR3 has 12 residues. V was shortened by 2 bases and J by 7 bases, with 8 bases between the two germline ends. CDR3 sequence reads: CASSENRGGYTF. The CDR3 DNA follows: TGTGCCAGCAGTGAAAATCGGGGTGGCTACACCTTC.

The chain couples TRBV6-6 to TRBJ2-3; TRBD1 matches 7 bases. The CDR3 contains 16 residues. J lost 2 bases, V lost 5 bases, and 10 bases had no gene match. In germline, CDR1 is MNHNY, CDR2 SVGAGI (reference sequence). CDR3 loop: CASSHGTAEATDTQYF. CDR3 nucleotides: TGTGCCAGCAGTCACGGGACAGCCGAGGCCACAGATACGCAGTATTTT.

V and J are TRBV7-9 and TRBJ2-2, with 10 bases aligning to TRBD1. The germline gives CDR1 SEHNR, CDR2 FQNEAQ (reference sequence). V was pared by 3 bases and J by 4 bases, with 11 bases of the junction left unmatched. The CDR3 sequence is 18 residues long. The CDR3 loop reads CASSFWTGGPIGTGELFF. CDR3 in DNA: TGTGCCAGCAGCTTCTGGACAGGGGGACCCATTGGCACCGGGGAGCTGTTTTTT.

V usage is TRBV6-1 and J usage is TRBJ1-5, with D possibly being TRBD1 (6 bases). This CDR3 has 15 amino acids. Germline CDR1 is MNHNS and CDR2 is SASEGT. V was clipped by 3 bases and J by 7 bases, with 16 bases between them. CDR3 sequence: CASSDRGAQGQPQHF. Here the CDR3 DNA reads TGTGCCAGCAGTGATAGGGGGGCGCAGGGCCAGCCCCAGCATTTT.

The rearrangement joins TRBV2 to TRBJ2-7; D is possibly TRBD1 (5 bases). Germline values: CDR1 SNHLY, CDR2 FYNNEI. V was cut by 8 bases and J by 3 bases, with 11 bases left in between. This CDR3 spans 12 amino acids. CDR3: CASGADYYEQYF. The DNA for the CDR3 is TGTGCCAGCGGGGCAGATTACTACGAGCAGTACTTC.

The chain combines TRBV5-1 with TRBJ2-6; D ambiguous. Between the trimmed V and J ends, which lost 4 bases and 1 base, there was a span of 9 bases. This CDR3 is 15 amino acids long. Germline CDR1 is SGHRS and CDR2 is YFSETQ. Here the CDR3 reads CASSPSVSGANVLTF. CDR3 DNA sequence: TGCGCCAGCAGCCCCTCTGTGTCTGGGGCCAACGTCCTGACTTTC.

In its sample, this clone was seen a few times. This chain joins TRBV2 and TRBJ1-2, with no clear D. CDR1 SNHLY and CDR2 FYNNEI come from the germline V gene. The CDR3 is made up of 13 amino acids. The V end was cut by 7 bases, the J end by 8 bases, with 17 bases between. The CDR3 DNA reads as TGTGCCAGCACTGACACCCCGTCGGGAGGCTACACCTTC. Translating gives CASTDTPSGGYTF.

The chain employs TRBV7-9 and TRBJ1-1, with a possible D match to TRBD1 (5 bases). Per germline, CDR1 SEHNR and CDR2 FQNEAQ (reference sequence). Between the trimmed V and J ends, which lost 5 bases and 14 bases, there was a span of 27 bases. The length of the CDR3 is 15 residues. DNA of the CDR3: TGTGCCAGCAGCCCCCAAGGGACGGAAGTTGACGCCTCGTTCTTT. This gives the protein CASSPQGTEVDASFF.

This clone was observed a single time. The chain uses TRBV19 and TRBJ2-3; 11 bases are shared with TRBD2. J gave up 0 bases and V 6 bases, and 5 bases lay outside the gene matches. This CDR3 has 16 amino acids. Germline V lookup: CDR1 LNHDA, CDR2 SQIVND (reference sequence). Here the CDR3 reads CASSGLAGQSTDTQYF. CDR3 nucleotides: TGTGCCAGTAGCGGACTAGCGGGCCAAAGCACAGATACGCAGTATTTT.

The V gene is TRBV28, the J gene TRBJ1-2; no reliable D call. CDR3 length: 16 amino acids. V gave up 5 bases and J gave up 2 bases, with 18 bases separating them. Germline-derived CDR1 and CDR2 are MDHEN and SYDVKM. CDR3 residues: CASSPGSGHMNYGYTF. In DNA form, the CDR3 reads TGTGCCAGCAGTCCAGGTTCTGGCCATATGAACTATGGCTACACCTTC.

CDR3 sequence: CASRSDTTGNTIYF. The DNA of the CDR3 is TGTGCCAGCAGATCCGACACCACTGGAAACACCATATATTTT. This sequence joins TRBV6-5 and TRBJ1-3; no firm D call. Germline V gives CDR1 MNHEY, CDR2 SVGAGI. Trimming took 6 bases from V and 2 from J, leaving 11 bases between them. The CDR3 has 14 amino acids.

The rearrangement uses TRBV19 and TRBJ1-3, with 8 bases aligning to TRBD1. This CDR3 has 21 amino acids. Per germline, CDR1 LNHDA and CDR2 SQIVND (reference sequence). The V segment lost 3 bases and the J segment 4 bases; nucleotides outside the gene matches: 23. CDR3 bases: TGTGCCAGTAGTATCGGTACCCGCGGGATTGACAGGGGAGTCGGGGGAAACACCATATATTTT. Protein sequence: CASSIGTRGIDRGVGGNTIYF. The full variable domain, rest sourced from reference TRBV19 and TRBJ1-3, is DGGITQSPKYLFRKEGQNVTLSCEQNLNHDAMYWYRQDPGQGLRLIYYSQIVNDFQKGDIAEGYSVSREKKESFPLTVTSAQKNPTAFYLCASSIGTRGIDRGVGGNTIYFGEGSWLTVV.

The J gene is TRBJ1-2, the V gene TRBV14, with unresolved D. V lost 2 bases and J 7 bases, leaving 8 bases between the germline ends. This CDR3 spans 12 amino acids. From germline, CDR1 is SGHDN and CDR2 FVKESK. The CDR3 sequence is CASSQREAGYTF. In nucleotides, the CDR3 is TGTGCCAGCAGCCAACGAGAGGCTGGCTACACCTTC.

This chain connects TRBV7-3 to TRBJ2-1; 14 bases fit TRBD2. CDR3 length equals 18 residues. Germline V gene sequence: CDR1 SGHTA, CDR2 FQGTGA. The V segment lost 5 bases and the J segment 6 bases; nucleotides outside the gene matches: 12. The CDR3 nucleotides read TGTGCCAGCAGCCCCGGGACTAGCGGGAGTCCCGAGGGCAATGAGCAGTTCTTC. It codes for CASSPGTSGSPEGNEQFF.

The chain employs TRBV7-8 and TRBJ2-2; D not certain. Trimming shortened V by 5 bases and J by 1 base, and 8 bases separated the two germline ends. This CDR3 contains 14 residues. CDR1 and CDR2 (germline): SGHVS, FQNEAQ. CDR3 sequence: CASSLVLNTGELFF. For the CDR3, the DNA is TGTGCCAGCAGCCTGGTCTTGAACACCGGGGAGCTGTTTTTT.

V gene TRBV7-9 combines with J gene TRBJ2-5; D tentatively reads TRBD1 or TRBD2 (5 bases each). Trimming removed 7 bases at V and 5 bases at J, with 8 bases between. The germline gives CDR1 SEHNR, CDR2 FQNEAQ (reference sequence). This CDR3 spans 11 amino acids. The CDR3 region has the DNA TGTGCCAGCATTGAGGGGGAGACCCAGTACTTC. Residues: CASIEGETQYF.

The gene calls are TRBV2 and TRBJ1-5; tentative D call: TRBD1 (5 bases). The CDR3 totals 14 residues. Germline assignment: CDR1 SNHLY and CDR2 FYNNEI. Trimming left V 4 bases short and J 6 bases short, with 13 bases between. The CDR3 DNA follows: TGTGCCAGCAGTGGGAAGGGGAAGGGTCAGCCCCAGCATTTT. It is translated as CASSGKGKGQPQHF.

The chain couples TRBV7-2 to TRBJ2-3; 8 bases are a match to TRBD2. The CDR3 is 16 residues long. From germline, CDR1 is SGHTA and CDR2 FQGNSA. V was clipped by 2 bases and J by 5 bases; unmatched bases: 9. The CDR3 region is CASSLNNRAGEDTQYF. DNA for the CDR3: TGTGCCAGCAGCTTAAATAATAGAGCGGGGGAAGATACGCAGTATTTT.

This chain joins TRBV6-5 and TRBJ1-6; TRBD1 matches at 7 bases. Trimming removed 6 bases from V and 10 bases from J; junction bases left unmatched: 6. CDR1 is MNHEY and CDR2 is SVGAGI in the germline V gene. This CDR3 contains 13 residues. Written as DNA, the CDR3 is TGTGCCAGCAGGACGACAGGGTTGTCACCCCTCCACTTT. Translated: CASRTTGLSPLHF.

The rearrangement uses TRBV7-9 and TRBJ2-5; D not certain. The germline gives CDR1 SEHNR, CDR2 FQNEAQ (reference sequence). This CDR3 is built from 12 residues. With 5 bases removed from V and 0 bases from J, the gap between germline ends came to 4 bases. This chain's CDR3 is CASSVNQETQYF. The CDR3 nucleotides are TGTGCCAGCAGCGTCAACCAAGAGACCCAGTACTTC.

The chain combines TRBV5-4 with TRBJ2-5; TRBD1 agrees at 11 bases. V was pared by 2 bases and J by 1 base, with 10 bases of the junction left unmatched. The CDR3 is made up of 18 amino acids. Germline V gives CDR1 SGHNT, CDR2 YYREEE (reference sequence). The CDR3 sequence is CASSFSGTGGGFQETQYF. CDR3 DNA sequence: TGTGCCAGCAGCTTCTCCGGGACAGGGGGTGGATTCCAAGAGACCCAGTACTTC.